In its sample, the clone carrying this T cell receptor beta chain was seen a few times. The antigen is unknown. Synthesis of TCR cDNA relied on 5'RACE template switching, which attached a universal primer site and UMIs. TCRdb fed the 5' RACE reads into MiXCR, producing one record per CDR3 protein. In the table there are under 550,000 distinct CDR3 sequences, around a fifth of which are singletons. This sample stems from a study of T cells after yellow fever vaccination. Study-wide context: Preparation of fractions with low cell numbers was performed using SMART-Seq v4 Ultra Low Input.

The CDR3 covers 12 residues. The V gene's germline CDR1 is MNHEY and CDR2 SVGEGT. Trimming took 5 bases from V and 3 from J, leaving 4 bases between them. Findings and caveats of the study: Abundant clonotypes from the bulk population could contaminate FACS-sorted repertoires. Weaker, the secondary response peaked sooner, at day 5 versus 15.

This sequence was found in a man younger than 35 who received the YFV17D yellow fever vaccine. The source was PBMCs, collected about 21 days after the first yellow fever vaccination. The chain links TRBV6-2 or TRBV6-3 to TRBJ1-4; D is uncertain. CDR3: CASSPANEKLFF. The CDR3, as DNA: TGTGCCAGCAGTCCCGCTAATGAAAAACTGTTTTTT.